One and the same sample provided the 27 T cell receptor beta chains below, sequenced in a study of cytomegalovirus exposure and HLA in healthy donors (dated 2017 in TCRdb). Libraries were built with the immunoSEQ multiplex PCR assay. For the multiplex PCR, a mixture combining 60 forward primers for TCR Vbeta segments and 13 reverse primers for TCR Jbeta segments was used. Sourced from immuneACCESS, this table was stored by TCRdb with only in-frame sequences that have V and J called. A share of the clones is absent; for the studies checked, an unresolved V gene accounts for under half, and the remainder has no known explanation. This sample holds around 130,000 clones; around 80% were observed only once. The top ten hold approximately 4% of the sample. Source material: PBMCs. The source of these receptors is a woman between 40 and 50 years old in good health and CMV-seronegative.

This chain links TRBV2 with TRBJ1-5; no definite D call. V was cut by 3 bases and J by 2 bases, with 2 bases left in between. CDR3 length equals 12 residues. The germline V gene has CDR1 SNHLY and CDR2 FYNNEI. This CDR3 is CASSDGNQPQHF. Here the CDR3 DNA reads TGTGCCAGCAGTGACGGCAATCAGCCCCAGCATTTT.

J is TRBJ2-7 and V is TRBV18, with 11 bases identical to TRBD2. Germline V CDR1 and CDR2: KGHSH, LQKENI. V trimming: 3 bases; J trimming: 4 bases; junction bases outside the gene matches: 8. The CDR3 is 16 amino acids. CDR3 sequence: CASSPLLAGASYEQYF. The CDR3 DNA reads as TGTGCCAGCTCACCTTTACTAGCGGGGGCGTCGTACGAGCAGTACTTC.

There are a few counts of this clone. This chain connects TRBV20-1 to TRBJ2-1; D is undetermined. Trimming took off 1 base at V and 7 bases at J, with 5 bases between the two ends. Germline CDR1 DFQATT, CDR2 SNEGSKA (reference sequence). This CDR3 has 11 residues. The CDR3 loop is CSARALNEQFF. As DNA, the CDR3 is TGCAGTGCTAGAGCCCTGAATGAGCAGTTCTTC.

For the CDR3, the DNA is TGTGCCAGCTCACCACCGGGACAGTGGACTGAAGCTTTCTTT. The encoded protein is CASSPPGQWTEAFF. The chain uses TRBV18 and TRBJ1-1, with 7 nucleotides matching TRBD1. The CDR3 runs 14 residues. The V segment lost 0 bases and the J segment 5 bases; nucleotides outside the gene matches: 3. Germline lookup yields CDR1 KGHSH and CDR2 LQKENI. The full variable domain, completed using reference TRBV18 and TRBJ1-1, is NAGVMQNPRHLVRRRGQEARLRCSPMKGHSHVYWYRQLPEEGLKFMVYLQKENIIDESGMPKERFSAEFPKEGPSILRIQQVVRGDSAAYFCASSPPGQWTEAFFGQGTRLTVV.

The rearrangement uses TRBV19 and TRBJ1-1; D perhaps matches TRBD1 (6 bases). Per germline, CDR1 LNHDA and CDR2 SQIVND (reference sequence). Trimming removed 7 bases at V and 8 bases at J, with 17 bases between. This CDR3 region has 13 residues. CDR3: CASTSWTAAEAFF. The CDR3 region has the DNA TGTGCCAGTACCTCGTGGACAGCGGCGGAAGCTTTCTTT.

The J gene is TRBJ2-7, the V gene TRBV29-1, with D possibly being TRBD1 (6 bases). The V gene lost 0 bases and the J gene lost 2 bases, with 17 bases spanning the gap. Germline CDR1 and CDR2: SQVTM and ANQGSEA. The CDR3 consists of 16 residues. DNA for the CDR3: TGCAGCGTTGAAGATGGTGGGGGCCTTAGGACCTACGAGCAGTACTTC. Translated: CSVEDGGGLRTYEQYF.

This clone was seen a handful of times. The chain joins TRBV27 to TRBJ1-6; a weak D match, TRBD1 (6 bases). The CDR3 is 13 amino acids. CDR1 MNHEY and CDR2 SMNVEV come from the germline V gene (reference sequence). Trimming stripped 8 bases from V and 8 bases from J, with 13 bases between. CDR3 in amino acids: CASQGLIDSPLHF. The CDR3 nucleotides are TGTGCCAGCCAGGGGCTGATAGATTCACCCCTCCACTTT.

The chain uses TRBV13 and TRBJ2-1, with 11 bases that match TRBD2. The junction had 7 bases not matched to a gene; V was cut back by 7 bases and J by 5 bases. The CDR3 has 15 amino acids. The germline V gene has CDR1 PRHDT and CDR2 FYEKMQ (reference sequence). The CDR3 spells CASNLGLAAHNEQFF. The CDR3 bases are TGTGCCAGCAACCTGGGACTAGCGGCCCACAATGAGCAGTTCTTC.

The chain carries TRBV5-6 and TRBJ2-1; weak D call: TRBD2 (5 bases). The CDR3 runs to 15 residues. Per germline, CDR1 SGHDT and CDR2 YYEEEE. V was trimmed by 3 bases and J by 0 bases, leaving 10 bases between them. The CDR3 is CASSSDTSSYNEQFF. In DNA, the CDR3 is TGTGCCAGCAGCTCCGACACTAGCTCCTACAATGAGCAGTTCTTC.

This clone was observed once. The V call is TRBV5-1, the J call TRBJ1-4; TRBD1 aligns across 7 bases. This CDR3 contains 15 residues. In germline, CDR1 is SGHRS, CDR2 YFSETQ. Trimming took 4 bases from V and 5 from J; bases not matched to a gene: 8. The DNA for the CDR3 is TGCGCCAGCAGCAGGGACAGTTTAGAGAATGAAAAACTGTTTTTT. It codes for CASSRDSLENEKLFF.

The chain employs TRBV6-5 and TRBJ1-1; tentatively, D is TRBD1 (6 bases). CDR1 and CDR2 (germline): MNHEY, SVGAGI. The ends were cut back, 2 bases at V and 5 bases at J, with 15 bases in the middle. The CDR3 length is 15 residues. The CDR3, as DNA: TGTGCCAGCAGTTACGGGGGGGCCTTGGGGACTGAAGCTTTCTTT. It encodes CASSYGGALGTEAFF.

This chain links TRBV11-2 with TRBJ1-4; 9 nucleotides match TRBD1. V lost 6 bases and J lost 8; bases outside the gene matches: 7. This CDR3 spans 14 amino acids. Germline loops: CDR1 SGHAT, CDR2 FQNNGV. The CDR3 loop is CASSSQGAFEKLFF. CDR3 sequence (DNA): TGTGCCAGCAGTTCACAGGGGGCTTTCGAAAAACTGTTTTTT.

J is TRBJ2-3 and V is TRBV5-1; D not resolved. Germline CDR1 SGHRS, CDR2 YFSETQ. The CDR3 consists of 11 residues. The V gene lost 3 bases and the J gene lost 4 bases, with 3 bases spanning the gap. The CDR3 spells CASSSSDTQYF. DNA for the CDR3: TGCGCCAGCAGCTCATCAGATACGCAGTATTTT.

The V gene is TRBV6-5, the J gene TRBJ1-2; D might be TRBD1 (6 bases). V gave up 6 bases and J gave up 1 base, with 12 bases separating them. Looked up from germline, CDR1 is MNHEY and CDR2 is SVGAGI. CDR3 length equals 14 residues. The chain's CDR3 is CASRPQGSNYGYTF. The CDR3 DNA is TGTGCCAGCAGGCCCCAGGGGAGTAACTATGGCTACACCTTC.

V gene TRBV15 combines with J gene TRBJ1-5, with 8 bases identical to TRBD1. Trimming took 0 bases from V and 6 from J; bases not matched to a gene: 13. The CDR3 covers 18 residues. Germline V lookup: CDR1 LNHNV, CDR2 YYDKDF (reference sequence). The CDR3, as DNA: TGTGCCACCAGCAGAGATCTTCAGGGGCAGGGGGCGCCTCAGCCCCAGCATTTT. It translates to CATSRDLQGQGAPQPQHF.

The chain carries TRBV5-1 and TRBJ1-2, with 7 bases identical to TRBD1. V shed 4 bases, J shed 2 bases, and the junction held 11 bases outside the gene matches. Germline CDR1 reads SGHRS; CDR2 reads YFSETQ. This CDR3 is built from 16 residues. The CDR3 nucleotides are TGCGCCAGCAGCCAGAGGACAGGCCGGGTCAACTATGGCTACACCTTC. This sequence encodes CASSQRTGRVNYGYTF.

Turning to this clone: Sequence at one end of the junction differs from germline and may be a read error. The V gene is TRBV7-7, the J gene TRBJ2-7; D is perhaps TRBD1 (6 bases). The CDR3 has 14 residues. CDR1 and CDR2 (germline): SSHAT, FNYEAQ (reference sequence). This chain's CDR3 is CASSEGTSSCEQYF. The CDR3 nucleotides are TGTGCTAGCAGCGAAGGGACATCCAGCTGCGAGCAGTACTTC.

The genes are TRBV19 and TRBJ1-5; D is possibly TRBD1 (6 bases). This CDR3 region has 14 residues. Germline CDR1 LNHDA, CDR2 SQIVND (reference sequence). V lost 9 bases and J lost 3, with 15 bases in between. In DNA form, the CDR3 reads TGTGCCAGCACTTCCACAGGGTACAATCAGCCCCAGCATTTT. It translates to CASTSTGYNQPQHF.

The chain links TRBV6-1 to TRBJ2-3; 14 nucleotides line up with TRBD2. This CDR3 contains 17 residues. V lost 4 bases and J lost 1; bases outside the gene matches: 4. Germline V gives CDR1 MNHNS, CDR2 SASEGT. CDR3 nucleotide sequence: TGTGCCAGCAGTGGACTAGCGGGAGGGTGGGGCACAGATACGCAGTATTTT. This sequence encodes CASSGLAGGWGTDTQYF.

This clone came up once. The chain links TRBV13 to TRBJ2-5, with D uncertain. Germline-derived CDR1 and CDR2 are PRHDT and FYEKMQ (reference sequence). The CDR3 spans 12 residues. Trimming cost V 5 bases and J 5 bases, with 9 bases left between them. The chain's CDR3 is CASSPNEETQYF. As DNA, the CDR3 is TGTGCCAGCAGCCCGAATGAGGAGACCCAGTACTTC.

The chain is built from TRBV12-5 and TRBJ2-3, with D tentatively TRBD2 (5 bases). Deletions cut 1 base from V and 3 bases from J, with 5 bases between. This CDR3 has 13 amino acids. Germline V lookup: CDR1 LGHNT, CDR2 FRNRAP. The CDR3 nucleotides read TGTGCTAGTGGTTTGGCGGGAACAGATACGCAGTATTTT. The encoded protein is CASGLAGTDTQYF. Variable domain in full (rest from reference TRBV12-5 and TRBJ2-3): DARVTQTPRHKVTEMGQEVTMRCQPILGHNTVFWYRQTMMQGLELLAYFRNRAPLDDSGMPKDRFSAEMPDATLATLKIQPSEPRDSAVYFCASGLAGTDTQYFGPGTRLTVL.

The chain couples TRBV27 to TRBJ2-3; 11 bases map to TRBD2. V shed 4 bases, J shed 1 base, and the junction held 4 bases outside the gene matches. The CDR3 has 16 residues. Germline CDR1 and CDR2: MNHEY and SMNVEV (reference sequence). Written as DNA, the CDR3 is TGTGCCAGCAGTTCCAATAGCGGGGGGGGCACAGATACGCAGTATTTT. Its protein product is CASSSNSGGGTDTQYF.

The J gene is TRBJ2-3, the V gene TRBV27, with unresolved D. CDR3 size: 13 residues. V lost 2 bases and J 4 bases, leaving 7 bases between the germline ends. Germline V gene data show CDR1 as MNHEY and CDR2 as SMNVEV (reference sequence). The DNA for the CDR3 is TGTGCCAGCAGTTTAGTTTCCGCAGATACGCAGTATTTT. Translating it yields CASSLVSADTQYF.

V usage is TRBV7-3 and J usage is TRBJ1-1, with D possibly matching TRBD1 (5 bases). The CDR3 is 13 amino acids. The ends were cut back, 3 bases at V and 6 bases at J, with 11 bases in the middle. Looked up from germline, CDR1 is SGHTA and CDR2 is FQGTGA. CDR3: CASSFGRESEAFF. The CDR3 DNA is TGTGCCAGCAGCTTTGGCAGGGAATCTGAAGCTTTCTTT.

In nucleotides, the CDR3 is TGTGCCAGCAGCCAAGAGGGGAGGGGAGAGACCCAGTACTTC. The encoded protein is CASSQEGRGETQYF. The chain recombines TRBV4-2 with TRBJ2-5; 7 nucleotides line up with TRBD2. J gave up 4 bases and V 0 bases, and 2 bases lay outside the gene matches. The CDR3 contains 14 residues. The germline gives CDR1 LGHNA, CDR2 YNFKEQ.

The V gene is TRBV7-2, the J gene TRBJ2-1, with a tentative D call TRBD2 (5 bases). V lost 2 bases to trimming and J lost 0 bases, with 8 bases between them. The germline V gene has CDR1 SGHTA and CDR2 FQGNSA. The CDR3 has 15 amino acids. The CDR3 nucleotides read TGTGCCAGCAGCTTACGAGGGAACTCCTACAATGAGCAGTTCTTC. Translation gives CASSLRGNSYNEQFF. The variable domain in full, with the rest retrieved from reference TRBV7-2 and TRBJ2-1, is GAGVSQSPSNKVTEKGKDVELRCDPISGHTALYWYRQSLGQGLEFLIYFQGNSAPDKSGLPSDRFSAERTGGSVSTLTIQRTQQEDSAVYLCASSLRGNSYNEQFFGPGTRLTVL.

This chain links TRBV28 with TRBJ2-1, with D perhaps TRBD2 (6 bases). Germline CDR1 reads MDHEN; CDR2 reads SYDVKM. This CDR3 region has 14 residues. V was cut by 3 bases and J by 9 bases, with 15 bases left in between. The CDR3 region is CASSFGGGSGEQFF. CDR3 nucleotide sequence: TGTGCCAGCAGTTTTGGGGGAGGTAGCGGTGAGCAGTTCTTC.